Sequencing of this T cell receptor (beta chain) was carried out in a study of blood T cell repertoires in COVID-19. The CDR3 loop spans 15 amino acids. Germline V lookup: CDR1 SGHDN, CDR2 FVKESK. V was cut by 3 bases and J by 1 base, with 12 bases left in between. Generated by immunoSEQ multiplex PCR, the TCRdb table keeps only in-frame clones and is missing some. The data contain hundreds of thousands of clones, about four fifths of them singletons. The gene calls are TRBV14 and TRBJ2-5; no reliable D call. This receptor was obtained from a man of 80 years or more with acute or convalescent COVID-19. Specimen: peripheral blood. The CDR3 sequence: CASSHRGHLQETQYF. CDR3 DNA: TGTGCCAGCAGCCATAGAGGTCACCTCCAAGAGACCCAGTACTTC.